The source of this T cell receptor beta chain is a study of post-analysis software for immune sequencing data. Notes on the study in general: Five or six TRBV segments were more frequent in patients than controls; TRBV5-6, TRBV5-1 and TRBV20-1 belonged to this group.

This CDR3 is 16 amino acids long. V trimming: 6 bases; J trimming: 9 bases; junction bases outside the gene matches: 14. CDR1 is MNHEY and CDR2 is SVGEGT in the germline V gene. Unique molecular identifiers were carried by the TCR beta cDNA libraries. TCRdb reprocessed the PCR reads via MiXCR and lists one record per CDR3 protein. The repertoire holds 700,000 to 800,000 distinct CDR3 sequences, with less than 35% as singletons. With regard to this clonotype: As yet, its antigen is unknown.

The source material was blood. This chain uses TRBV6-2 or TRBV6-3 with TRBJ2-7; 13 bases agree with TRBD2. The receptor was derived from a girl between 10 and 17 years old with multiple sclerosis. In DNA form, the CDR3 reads TGTGCCAGCAGCGCCCCCTGGACTAGCGGGAGCCCCGGGCAGTACTTC. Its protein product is CASSAPWTSGSPGQYF.